This section outlines one T cell receptor beta chain sequence together with its context. Its antigen is unidentified. Method: immunoSEQ multiplex PCR; TCRdb's copy keeps in-frame clones and lacks some. The data contain 31,000 or so clones, roughly 90% of them singletons. The data are from a study of T cells in narcolepsy. Study-wide background: Donors had narcolepsy type 1 or type 2, or were healthy controls. General study results and limits: HCRT-specific and TRIB2-specific autoreactive clonotypes appeared among same-patient CSF and blood CD4+ clonotypes. In some patient and control memory CD4+ samples, autoreactive clones were absent. Reportedly, autoreactive clonotypes were serially detected in patients' blood but not controls'.

Material for sequencing was CD45RA- memory CD4+ T cells from PBMCs. The sequence derives from a human donor with narcolepsy.

The CDR3 reads CASSFRGDYQPQHF. CDR3 sequence (DNA): TGTGCCAGCAGTTTCCGGGGGGATTATCAGCCCCAGCATTTT. The chain couples TRBV7-8 to TRBJ1-5, with TRBD1 as a possible D gene (5 bases). There are 14 residues in the CDR3. V shed 6 bases and J shed 5 bases, with 14 bases lying between them. Germline V CDR1 and CDR2: SGHVS, FQNEAQ.